Below are 24 T cell receptor beta chains sequenced from a single sample in a study of T cell responses to AZD1222 COVID-19 vaccine. Generated by immunoSEQ multiplex PCR, the TCRdb table keeps only in-frame clones and is missing some. The sample contains about 130,000 clones, 93% of which appear only once. Sequencing was performed on peripheral blood, taken on day 0 of AZD1222 vaccination. The source of these receptors is an adult in good health.

The V call is TRBV7-9, the J call TRBJ1-2; D uncertain. Germline CDR1 SEHNR, CDR2 FQNEAQ (reference sequence). CDR3 length: 13 amino acids. V lost 0 bases to trimming and J lost 7 bases, with 9 bases between them. CDR3 sequence: CASSLAGGVGYTF. CDR3 DNA sequence: TGTGCCAGCAGCTTAGCGGGAGGCGTTGGCTACACCTTC.

The rearrangement joins TRBV24-1 to TRBJ2-1; 9 positions match TRBD1. This CDR3 comprises 15 residues. Germline CDR1 reads KGHDR; CDR2 reads SFDVKD. V trimming: 3 bases; J trimming: 5 bases; junction bases outside the gene matches: 4. This CDR3 reads CATSDIRTGDNEQFF. CDR3 bases: TGTGCCACCAGTGATATACGGACAGGGGACAATGAGCAGTTCTTC.

The J gene is TRBJ2-1, the V gene TRBV29-1; tentatively, D is TRBD2 (6 bases). CDR1 and CDR2 (germline): SQVTM, ANQGSEA. This CDR3 is built from 12 residues. V lost 5 bases, J lost 7 bases, and 12 bases lay in between. In DNA, the CDR3 is TGCAGCGTTTTGGAGGGAAGGAATGAGCAGTTCTTC. Residues: CSVLEGRNEQFF.

The chain combines TRBV5-8 with TRBJ1-4, with 9 bases identical to TRBD1. Germline V gene sequence: CDR1 SGHTS, CDR2 YDEGEE. After removal of 3 bases from V and 3 bases from J, the junction contained 3 bases not matched to a gene. CDR3 size: 15 residues. The CDR3 here is CASSWGTGPNEKLFF. CDR3 sequence (DNA): TGTGCCAGCAGCTGGGGGACAGGGCCTAATGAAAAACTGTTTTTT.

This chain connects TRBV4-3 to TRBJ2-5; D might be TRBD2 (5 bases). Between the trimmed V and J ends, which lost 0 bases and 3 bases, there was a span of 8 bases. The CDR3 is 14 amino acids. Per the germline V gene, CDR1 is LGHNA and CDR2 is YSLEER. CDR3 in amino acids: CASSQDTGKETQYF. CDR3 in DNA: TGCGCCAGCAGCCAAGATACCGGGAAAGAGACCCAGTACTTC.

This rearrangement joins TRBV27 to TRBJ1-5; TRBD1 is a possible D gene (5 bases). Trimming cost V 6 bases and J 6 bases, with 21 bases left between them. This CDR3 has 16 amino acids. The germline V gene encodes CDR1 MNHEY and CDR2 SMNVEV (reference sequence). CDR3 bases: TGTGCCAGCAGCGCGACCTCCGGGACTGGGGCTCAGCCCCAGCATTTT. Protein product: CASSATSGTGAQPQHF.

The chain links TRBV10-3 to TRBJ1-4; no reliable D call. The CDR3 is 14 residues long. With 0 bases removed from V and 6 bases from J, the gap between germline ends came to 8 bases. Germline V gene data show CDR1 as ENHRY and CDR2 as SYGVKD. The CDR3 spells CAISESSGDEKLFF. The CDR3 nucleotides read TGTGCCATCAGTGAGTCGTCTGGCGATGAAAAACTGTTTTTT.

The V and J genes are TRBV30 and TRBJ2-5; D tentatively reads TRBD1 or TRBD2 (6 bases each). Germline CDR1 is GTSNPN and CDR2 is SVGIG (reference sequence). V was shortened by 3 bases and J by 9 bases, with 20 bases between the two germline ends. The CDR3 sequence is 14 residues long. The CDR3 is CAWSGGPAKRPQYF. The CDR3 DNA is TGTGCCTGGAGCGGGGGCCCGGCCAAGAGGCCCCAGTACTTC.

The chain carries TRBV2 and TRBJ2-1; D gene ambiguous. V dropped 3 bases and J dropped 5 bases, with 8 bases sitting between them. The length of the CDR3 is 13 residues. CDR1 SNHLY and CDR2 FYNNEI come from the germline V gene. In nucleotides, the CDR3 is TGTGCCAGCAGTGATATCCCTCACAATGAGCAGTTCTTC. Its translation is CASSDIPHNEQFF.

The rearrangement joins TRBV5-3 to TRBJ2-1; 10 positions agree with TRBD2. TRBV5-3 is designated an ORF whose function remains uncertain. This CDR3 is 17 amino acids long. Trimming removed 0 bases from V and 0 bases from J; junction bases left unmatched: 3. CDR3 sequence reads: CARSLELAGSSYNEQFF. The CDR3 bases are TGTGCCAGAAGCTTGGAACTAGCGGGGAGCTCCTACAATGAGCAGTTCTTC.

The chain links TRBV7-6 to TRBJ2-7; D might be TRBD2 (5 bases). This CDR3 region has 15 residues. Germline V gene sequence: CDR1 SGHVS, CDR2 FNYEAQ. The germline V and J ends were trimmed by 5 bases and 0 bases, with 14 bases remaining between them. The chain's CDR3 is CASSPRTGSSYEQYF. The CDR3 DNA follows: TGTGCCAGCAGCCCTAGGACTGGGAGCTCCTACGAGCAGTACTTC.

The V call is TRBV6-5, the J call TRBJ2-1; 10 nucleotides line up with TRBD2. CDR3 length: 11 residues. Germline V CDR1 and CDR2: MNHEY, SVGAGI. V was pared by 8 bases and J by 9 bases, with 1 base of the junction left unmatched. CDR3 coding DNA: TGTGCCAGCGCTAGCGGGGGTGAGCAGTTCTTC. Translating gives CASASGGEQFF.

The chain recombines TRBV3-1 (or the pseudogene TRBV3-2) with TRBJ1-2; 8 positions match TRBD1. Germline CDR1 LGHDT, CDR2 YNNKEL (reference sequence). This CDR3 spans 14 amino acids. The V segment lost 1 base and the J segment 6 bases; nucleotides outside the gene matches: 4. CDR3 nucleotide sequence: TGTGCCAGCAGCCAAGTTCAGGGGGCGGATGGCTACACCTTC. Its translation is CASSQVQGADGYTF.

The CDR3 region is CASSPVGQGSVSEAFF. In DNA form, the CDR3 reads TGTGCCAGCTCACCCGTTGGTCAGGGGTCGGTATCTGAAGCTTTCTTT. The chain is built from TRBV18 and TRBJ1-1; possibly TRBD1 for D (6 bases). Germline lookup yields CDR1 KGHSH and CDR2 LQKENI. V was clipped by 3 bases and J by 6 bases, with 20 bases between them. The CDR3 has 16 amino acids.

The V call is TRBV2, the J call TRBJ1-3; D gene unclear. This CDR3 has 13 residues. Germline lookup yields CDR1 SNHLY and CDR2 FYNNEI. V lost 6 bases, J lost 4 bases, and 10 bases lay in between. The CDR3 DNA sequence: TGTGCCAGCAGCCGGGCGGACGGAAACACCATATATTTT. This codes for CASSRADGNTIYF.

The chain uses TRBV21-1 and TRBJ1-6; the D call TRBD1 from the table was never checked on the DNA. TRBV21-1 is listed as a pseudogene. This CDR3 comprises 15 residues. The CDR3 nucleotides are TGTGCCAGCAGCAAATTGTCCAGGCATAATTCACCCCTCCACTTT. Translated, it gives CASSKLSRHNSPLHF.

The genes are TRBV7-8 and TRBJ1-1, with 7 bases identical to TRBD1. The CDR3 has 14 amino acids. V was pared by 5 bases and J by 4 bases, with 7 bases of the junction left unmatched. The germline gives CDR1 SGHVS, CDR2 FQNEAQ. This CDR3 is CASSPDRVITEAFF. DNA of the CDR3: TGTGCCAGCAGCCCCGACAGGGTGATCACTGAAGCTTTCTTT.

CDR3 region: CASVAGHSTDTQYF. CDR3 coding DNA: TGTGCCAGCGTGGCAGGCCATAGCACAGATACGCAGTATTTT. The rearrangement joins TRBV7-9 to TRBJ2-3, with D unresolved. Germline CDR1 and CDR2: SEHNR and FQNEAQ (reference sequence). The CDR3 has 14 amino acids. Trimming left V 8 bases short and J 0 bases short, with 12 bases between.

This rearrangement joins TRBV15 to TRBJ1-5, with D unresolved. The CDR3 covers 14 residues. Germline CDR1 is LNHNV and CDR2 is YYDKDF (reference sequence). The V end was cut by 0 bases, the J end by 3 bases, with 6 bases between. The CDR3 loop is CATSRDRFNQPQHF. DNA of the CDR3: TGTGCCACCAGCAGAGACCGATTCAATCAGCCCCAGCATTTT. Complete variable domain (other parts from reference TRBV15 and TRBJ1-5): DAMVIQNPRYQVTQFGKPVTLSCSQTLNHNVMYWYQQKSSQAPKLLFHYYDKDFNNEADTPDNFQSRRPNTSFCFLDIRSPGLGDTAMYLCATSRDRFNQPQHFGDGTRLSIL.

The V gene is TRBV2, the J gene TRBJ1-1; TRBD1 agrees at 9 bases. The V gene's germline CDR1 is SNHLY and CDR2 FYNNEI. Germline trimming cut 7 bases from V and 1 base from J; bases unmatched to any gene: 4. The CDR3 sequence is 14 residues long. CDR3 coding DNA: TGTGCCAGCACTAAGGACAGGGGGAACACTGAAGCTTTCTTT. Translated, it gives CASTKDRGNTEAFF. Based on the CDR3 plus reference TRBV2 and TRBJ1-1, the full variable domain is EPEVTQTPSHQVTQMGQEVILRCVPISNHLYFYWYRQILGQKVEFLVSFYNNEISEKSEIFDDQFSVERPDGSNFTLKIRSTKLEDSAMYFCASTKDRGNTEAFFGQGTRLTVV.

The V and J genes are TRBV28 and TRBJ1-2, with D possibly matching TRBD1 (6 bases). The germline V and J ends were trimmed by 5 bases and 5 bases, with 21 bases remaining between them. The CDR3 sequence is 16 residues long. CDR1 MDHEN and CDR2 SYDVKM come from the germline V gene. In DNA, the CDR3 is TGTGCCAGCAGTCCCCCGAGGGGGGCAGGAGGATATGGCTACACCTTC. This translates into CASSPPRGAGGYGYTF.

The chain uses TRBV3-1 (or the pseudogene TRBV3-2) and TRBJ1-5; no definite D call. Germline-derived CDR1 and CDR2 are LGHDT and YNNKEL (reference sequence). Trimming stripped 0 bases from V and 4 bases from J, with 7 bases between. The CDR3 totals 14 residues. The CDR3 loop is CASSQDVRNQPQHF. For the CDR3, the DNA is TGTGCCAGCAGCCAAGATGTGCGTAATCAGCCCCAGCATTTT.

The chain couples TRBV28 to TRBJ1-4; TRBD1 is a possible D gene (5 bases). The V end was cut by 4 bases, the J end by 7 bases, with 19 bases between. This CDR3 is built from 16 residues. Looked up from germline, CDR1 is MDHEN and CDR2 is SYDVKM. The CDR3 bases are TGTGCCAGCAGTTCCCCACCAGATCCGGGGGGTGAAAAACTGTTTTTT. Protein sequence: CASSSPPDPGGEKLFF.

This clone was counted a single time. This chain links TRBV5-1 with TRBJ1-1; 10 bases fit TRBD1. The V and J ends lost 3 bases and 1 base, in that order; junction bases with no gene match: 6. Germline lookup yields CDR1 SGHRS and CDR2 YFSETQ. This CDR3 has 16 residues. CDR3 sequence reads: CASSYTGTGANTEAFF. In DNA form, the CDR3 reads TGCGCCAGCAGCTACACCGGGACAGGGGCGAACACTGAAGCTTTCTTT.